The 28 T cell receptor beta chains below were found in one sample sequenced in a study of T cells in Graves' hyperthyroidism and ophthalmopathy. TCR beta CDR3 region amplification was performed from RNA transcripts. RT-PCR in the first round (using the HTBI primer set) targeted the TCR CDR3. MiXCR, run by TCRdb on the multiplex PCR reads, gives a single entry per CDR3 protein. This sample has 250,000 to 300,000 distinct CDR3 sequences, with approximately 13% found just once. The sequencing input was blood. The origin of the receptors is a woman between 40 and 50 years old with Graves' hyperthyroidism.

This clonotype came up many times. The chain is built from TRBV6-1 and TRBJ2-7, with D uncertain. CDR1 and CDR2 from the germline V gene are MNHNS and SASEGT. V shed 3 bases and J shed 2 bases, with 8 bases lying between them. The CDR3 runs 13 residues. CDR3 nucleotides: TGTGCCAGCAGTGACTCAGGACCCTACGAGCAGTACTTC. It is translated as CASSDSGPYEQYF.

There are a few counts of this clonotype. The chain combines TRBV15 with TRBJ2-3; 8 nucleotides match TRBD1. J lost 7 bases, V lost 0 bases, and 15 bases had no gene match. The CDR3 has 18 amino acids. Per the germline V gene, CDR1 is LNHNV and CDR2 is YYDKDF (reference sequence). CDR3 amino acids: CATSRDGSAGTGGNTQYF. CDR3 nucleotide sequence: TGTGCCACCAGCAGAGATGGTTCGGCCGGGACAGGAGGTAATACGCAGTATTTT. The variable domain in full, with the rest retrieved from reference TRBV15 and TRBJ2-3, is DAMVIQNPRYQVTQFGKPVTLSCSQTLNHNVMYWYQQKSSQAPKLLFHYYDKDFNNEADTPDNFQSRRPNTSFCFLDIRSPGLGDTAMYLCATSRDGSAGTGGNTQYFGPGTRLTVL.

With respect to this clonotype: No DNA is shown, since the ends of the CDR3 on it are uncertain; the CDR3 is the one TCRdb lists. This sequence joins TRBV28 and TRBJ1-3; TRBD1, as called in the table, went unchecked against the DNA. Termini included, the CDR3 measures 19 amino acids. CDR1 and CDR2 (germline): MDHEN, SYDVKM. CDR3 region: CASRISRTEAFFGQGTIYF.

CDR3 DNA: TGCGCCAGCAGCTTGCAGGGGCTTAATGAAAAACTGTTTTTT. Translating gives CASSLQGLNEKLFF. The chain is built from TRBV5-1 and TRBJ1-4; possibly TRBD1 for D (6 bases). Germline lookup yields CDR1 SGHRS and CDR2 YFSETQ. This CDR3 comprises 14 residues. The V end was cut by 1 base, the J end by 4 bases, with 8 bases between.

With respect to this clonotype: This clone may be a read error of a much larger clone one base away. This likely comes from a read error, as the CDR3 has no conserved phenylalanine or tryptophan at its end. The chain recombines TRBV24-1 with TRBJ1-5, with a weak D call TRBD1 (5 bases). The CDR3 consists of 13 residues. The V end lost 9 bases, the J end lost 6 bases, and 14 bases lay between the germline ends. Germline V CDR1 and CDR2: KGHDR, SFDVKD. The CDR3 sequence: CATAGILGQPQHL. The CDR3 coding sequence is TGTGCCACCGCAGGGATTCTGGGTCAGCCCCAGCATCTT.

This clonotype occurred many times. CDR3 protein: CASPLGDSAYEQYF. The CDR3 DNA reads as TGTGCCAGCCCGCTTGGGGACAGCGCCTACGAGCAGTACTTC. The chain has TRBV18 and TRBJ2-7; TRBD1 aligns across 7 bases. Germline V lookup: CDR1 KGHSH, CDR2 LQKENI. Trimming took 8 bases from V and 2 from J; bases not matched to a gene: 9. CDR3 length: 14 residues.

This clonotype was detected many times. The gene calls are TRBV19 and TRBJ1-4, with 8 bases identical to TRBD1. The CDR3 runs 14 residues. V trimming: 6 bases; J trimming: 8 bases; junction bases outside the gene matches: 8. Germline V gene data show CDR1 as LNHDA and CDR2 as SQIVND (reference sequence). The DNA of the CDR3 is TGTGCCAGTAGCAGGGGGCGAGCCGAAGAAAAACTGTTTTTT. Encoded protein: CASSRGRAEEKLFF.

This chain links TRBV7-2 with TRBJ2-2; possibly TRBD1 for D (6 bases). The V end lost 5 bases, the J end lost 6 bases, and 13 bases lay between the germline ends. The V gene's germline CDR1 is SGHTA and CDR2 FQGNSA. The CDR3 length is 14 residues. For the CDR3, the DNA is TGTGCCAGCAGCCATTACAGGGTACCCGGGGAGCTGTTTTTT. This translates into CASSHYRVPGELFF.

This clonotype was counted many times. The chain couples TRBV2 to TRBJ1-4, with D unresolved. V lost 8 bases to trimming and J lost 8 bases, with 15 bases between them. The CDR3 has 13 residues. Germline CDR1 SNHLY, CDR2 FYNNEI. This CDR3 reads CASSGIWEEKLFF. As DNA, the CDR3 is TGTGCCAGCTCCGGGATCTGGGAAGAAAAACTGTTTTTT.

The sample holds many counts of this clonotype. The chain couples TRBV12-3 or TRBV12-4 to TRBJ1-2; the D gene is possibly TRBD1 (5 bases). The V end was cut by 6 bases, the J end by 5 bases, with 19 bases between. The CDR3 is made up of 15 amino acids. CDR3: CASSFLSAGGYGYTF. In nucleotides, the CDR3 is TGTGCCAGCAGCTTCCTTAGTGCCGGGGGGTATGGCTACACCTTC.

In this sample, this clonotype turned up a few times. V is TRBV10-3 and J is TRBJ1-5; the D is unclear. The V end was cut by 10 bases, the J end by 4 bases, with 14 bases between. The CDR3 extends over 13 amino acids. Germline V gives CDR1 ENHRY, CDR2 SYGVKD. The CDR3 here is CATGEESNQPQHF. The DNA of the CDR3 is TGTGCCACCGGAGAGGAGTCAAATCAGCCCCAGCATTTT.

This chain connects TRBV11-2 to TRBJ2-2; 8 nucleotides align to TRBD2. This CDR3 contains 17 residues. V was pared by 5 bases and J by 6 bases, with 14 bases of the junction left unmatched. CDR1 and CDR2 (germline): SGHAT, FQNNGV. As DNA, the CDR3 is TGTGCCAGCAGCCACCCCGGGGAGCGGGAGCACGCCGGGGAGCTGTTTTTT. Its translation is CASSHPGEREHAGELFF.

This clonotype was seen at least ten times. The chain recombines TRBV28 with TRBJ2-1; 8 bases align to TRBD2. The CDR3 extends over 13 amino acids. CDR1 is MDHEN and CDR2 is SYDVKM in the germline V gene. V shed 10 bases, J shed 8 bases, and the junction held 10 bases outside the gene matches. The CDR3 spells CATWTSPRDEQFF. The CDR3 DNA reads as TGTGCCACATGGACTAGCCCACGCGATGAGCAGTTCTTC.

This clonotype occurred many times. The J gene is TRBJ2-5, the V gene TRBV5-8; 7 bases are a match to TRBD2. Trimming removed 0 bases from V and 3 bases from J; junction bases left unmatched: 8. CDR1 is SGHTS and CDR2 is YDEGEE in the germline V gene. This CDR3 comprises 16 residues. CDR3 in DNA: TGTGCCAGCAGCTTGGCGCTAGCGGAGCCTGAAGAGACCCAGTACTTC. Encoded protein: CASSLALAEPEETQYF.

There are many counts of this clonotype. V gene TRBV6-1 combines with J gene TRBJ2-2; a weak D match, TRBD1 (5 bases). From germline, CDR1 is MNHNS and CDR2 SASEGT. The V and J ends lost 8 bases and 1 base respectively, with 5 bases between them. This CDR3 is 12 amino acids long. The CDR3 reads CASQGNTGELFF. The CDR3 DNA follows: TGTGCCAGCCAGGGGAACACCGGGGAGCTGTTTTTT.

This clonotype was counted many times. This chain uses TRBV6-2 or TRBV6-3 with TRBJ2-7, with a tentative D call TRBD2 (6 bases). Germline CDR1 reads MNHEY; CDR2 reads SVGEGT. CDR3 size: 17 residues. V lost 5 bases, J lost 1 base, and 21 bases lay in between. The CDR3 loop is CASSQNPGTGRSYEQYF. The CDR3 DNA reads TGTGCCAGCAGTCAGAACCCGGGGACTGGCCGATCCTACGAGCAGTACTTC.

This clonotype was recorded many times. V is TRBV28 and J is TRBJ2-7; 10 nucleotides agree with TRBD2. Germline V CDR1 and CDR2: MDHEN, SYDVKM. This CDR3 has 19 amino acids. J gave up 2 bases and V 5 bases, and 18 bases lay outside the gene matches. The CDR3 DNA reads TGTGCCAGCAGTCCATGGGTTCAAACCGGGACTAGCGTCCCCTACGAGCAGTACTTC. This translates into CASSPWVQTGTSVPYEQYF.

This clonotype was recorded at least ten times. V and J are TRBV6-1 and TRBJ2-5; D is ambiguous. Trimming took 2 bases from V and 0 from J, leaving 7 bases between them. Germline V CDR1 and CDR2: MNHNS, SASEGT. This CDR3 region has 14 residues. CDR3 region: CASSEQAYQETQYF. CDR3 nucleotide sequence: TGTGCCAGCAGTGAACAGGCTTACCAAGAGACCCAGTACTTC.

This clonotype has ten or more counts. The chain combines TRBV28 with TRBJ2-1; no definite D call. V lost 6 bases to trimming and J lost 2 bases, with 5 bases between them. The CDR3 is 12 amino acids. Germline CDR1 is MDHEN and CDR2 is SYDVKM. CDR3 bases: TGTGCCAGCAGCGCACCCTACAATGAGCAGTTCTTC. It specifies CASSAPYNEQFF.

The chain's CDR3 is CASSFSDGSNQPQHF. CDR3 nucleotide sequence: TGTGCCAGCAGTTTCTCAGACGGGAGCAATCAGCCCCAGCATTTT. The chain couples TRBV28 to TRBJ1-5; no clear D. The ends were cut back, 3 bases at V and 1 base at J, with 10 bases in the middle. This CDR3 spans 15 amino acids. Germline CDR1 MDHEN, CDR2 SYDVKM.

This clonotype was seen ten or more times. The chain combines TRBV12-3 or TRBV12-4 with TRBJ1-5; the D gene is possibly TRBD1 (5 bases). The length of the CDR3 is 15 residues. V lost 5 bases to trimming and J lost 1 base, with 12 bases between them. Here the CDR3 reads CASSAGFSSNQPQHF. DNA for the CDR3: TGTGCCAGCAGTGCAGGGTTCTCGAGCAATCAGCCCCAGCATTTT.

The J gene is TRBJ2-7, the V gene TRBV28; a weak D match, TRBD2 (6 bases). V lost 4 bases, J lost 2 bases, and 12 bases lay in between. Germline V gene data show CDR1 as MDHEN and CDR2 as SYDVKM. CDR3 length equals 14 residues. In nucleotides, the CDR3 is TGTGCCAGCAGTTCCCGGGAGTCTCCCTACGAGCAGTACTTC. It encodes CASSSRESPYEQYF. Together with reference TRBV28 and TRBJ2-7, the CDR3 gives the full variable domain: DVKVTQSSRYLVKRTGEKVFLECVQDMDHENMFWYRQDPGLGLRLIYFSYDVKMKEKGDIPEGYSVSREKKERFSLILESASTNQTSMYLCASSSRESPYEQYFGPGTRLTVT.

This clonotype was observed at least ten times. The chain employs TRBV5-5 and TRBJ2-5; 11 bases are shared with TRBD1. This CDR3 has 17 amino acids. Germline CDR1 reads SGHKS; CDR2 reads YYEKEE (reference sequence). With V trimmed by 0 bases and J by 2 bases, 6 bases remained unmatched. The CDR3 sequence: CASSLAGTGGGQETQYF. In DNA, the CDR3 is TGTGCCAGCAGCTTGGCCGGGACAGGGGGAGGGCAAGAGACCCAGTACTTC.

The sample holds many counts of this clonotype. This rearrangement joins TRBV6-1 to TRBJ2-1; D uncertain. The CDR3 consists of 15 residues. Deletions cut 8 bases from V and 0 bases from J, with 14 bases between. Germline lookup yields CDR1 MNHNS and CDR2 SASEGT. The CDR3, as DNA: TGTGCCAGCGAGTTAGGGCGGAGCTCCTACAATGAGCAGTTCTTC. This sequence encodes CASELGRSSYNEQFF.

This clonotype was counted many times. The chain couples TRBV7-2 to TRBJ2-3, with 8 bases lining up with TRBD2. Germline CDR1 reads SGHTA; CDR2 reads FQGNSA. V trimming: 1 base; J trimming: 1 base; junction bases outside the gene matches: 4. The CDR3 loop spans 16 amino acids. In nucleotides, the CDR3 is TGTGCCAGCAGCTTAGGGGCGGGAGGTCGCACAGATACGCAGTATTTT. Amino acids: CASSLGAGGRTDTQYF.

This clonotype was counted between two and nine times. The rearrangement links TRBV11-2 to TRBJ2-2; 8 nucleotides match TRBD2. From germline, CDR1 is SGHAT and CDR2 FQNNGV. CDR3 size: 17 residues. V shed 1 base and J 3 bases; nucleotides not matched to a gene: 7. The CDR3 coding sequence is TGTGCCAGCAGCTTAGGTCAAGCGGGAGTACACACCGGGGAGCTGTTTTTT. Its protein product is CASSLGQAGVHTGELFF.

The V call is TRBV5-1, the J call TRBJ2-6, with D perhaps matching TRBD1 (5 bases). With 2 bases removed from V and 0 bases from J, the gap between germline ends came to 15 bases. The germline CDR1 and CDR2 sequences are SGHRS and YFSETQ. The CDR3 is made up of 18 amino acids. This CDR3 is CASSLVGAGSSGANVLTF. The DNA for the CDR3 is TGCGCCAGCAGCTTAGTAGGGGCCGGATCCTCTGGGGCCAACGTCCTGACTTTC.

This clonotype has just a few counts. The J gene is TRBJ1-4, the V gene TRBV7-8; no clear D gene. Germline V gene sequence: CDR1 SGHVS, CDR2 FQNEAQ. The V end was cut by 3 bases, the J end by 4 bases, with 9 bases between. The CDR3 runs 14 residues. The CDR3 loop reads CASSFGHSNEKLFF. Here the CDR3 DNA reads TGTGCCAGCAGCTTTGGGCACAGTAATGAAAAACTGTTTTTT. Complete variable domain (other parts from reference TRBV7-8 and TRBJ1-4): GAGVSQSPRYKVAKRGQDVALRCDPISGHVSLFWYQQALGQGPEFLTYFQNEAQLDKSGLPSDRFFAERPEGSVSTLKIQRTQQEDSAVYLCASSFGHSNEKLFFGSGTQLSVL.